These T cell receptor beta chains were read from a single sample in a study of blood T cell repertoires in COVID-19. Some clones are missing from TCRdb's copy, which holds only in-frame ones; the method was immunoSEQ multiplex PCR. The sample carries under 200,000 clones, 70% to 90% recorded once. Sequenced: peripheral blood. These receptors all come from a man aged 60 to 69 with active or convalescent COVID-19. The CDR3 runs from the conserved cysteine through the conserved F or W. Each record gives: V gene, J gene, clone size, D gene, CDR3 protein. D genes are given only for firm matches. Clone size is stated in some rows and not others, as once, few, many or a class when expanded.

v_gene: TRBV30; j_gene: TRBJ1-1; abundance: -; d_gene: -; CDR3aa: CAWSVRERAGEAFF
v_gene: TRBV18; j_gene: TRBJ2-7; abundance: -; d_gene: -; CDR3aa: CASSPTTGYYEQYF
v_gene: TRBV9; j_gene: TRBJ2-1; abundance: -; d_gene: TRBD1; CDR3aa: CASTRRGQGALHSYNEQFF
v_gene: TRBV9; j_gene: TRBJ2-1; abundance: -; d_gene: TRBD2; CDR3aa: CASSVQLGLATSYNEQFF
v_gene: TRBV7-6; j_gene: TRBJ2-7; abundance: few; d_gene: -; CDR3aa: CASSLVAGPLTEQYF
v_gene: TRBV5-1; j_gene: TRBJ1-1; abundance: -; d_gene: TRBD1; CDR3aa: CASSARQGWVTEAFF
v_gene: TRBV7-3; j_gene: TRBJ1-6; abundance: -; d_gene: -; CDR3aa: CASSLGADSPLHF
v_gene: TRBV2; j_gene: TRBJ1-4; abundance: -; d_gene: -; CDR3aa: CASSDQGVTNEKLFF
v_gene: TRBV19; j_gene: TRBJ2-7; abundance: -; d_gene: TRBD2; CDR3aa: CASSIGLAGIYEQYF
v_gene: TRBV11-2; j_gene: TRBJ2-2; abundance: -; d_gene: -; CDR3aa: CASSGPLTVRRELFF
v_gene: TRBV19; j_gene: TRBJ1-6; abundance: -; d_gene: -; CDR3aa: CASSIDDGGSPLHF
v_gene: TRBV7-7; j_gene: TRBJ1-3; abundance: -; d_gene: TRBD1; CDR3aa: CASSPQGAGNTIYF
v_gene: TRBV5-1; j_gene: TRBJ2-5; abundance: few; d_gene: TRBD2; CDR3aa: CASSLDAGGGTETQYF
v_gene: TRBV19; j_gene: TRBJ1-3; abundance: few; d_gene: -; CDR3aa: CASSVSLRGNTIYF
v_gene: TRBV7-7; j_gene: TRBJ2-2; abundance: once; d_gene: TRBD1; CDR3aa: CAIQRQGRNTGELFF
v_gene: TRBV2; j_gene: TRBJ1-2; abundance: -; d_gene: -; CDR3aa: CASSEGASIYGYTF
v_gene: TRBV5-1; j_gene: TRBJ1-6; abundance: -; d_gene: -; CDR3aa: CASSLAAGPNSPLHF
v_gene: TRBV7-2; j_gene: TRBJ2-3; abundance: -; d_gene: -; CDR3aa: CASSLLLLANSPDTQYF
v_gene: TRBV5-1; j_gene: TRBJ1-6; abundance: -; d_gene: TRBD1; CDR3aa: CASSFDRVNSPLHF
v_gene: TRBV7-9; j_gene: TRBJ2-3; abundance: -; d_gene: TRBD2; CDR3aa: CASSLFSGGVLDTQYF
v_gene: TRBV4-2; j_gene: TRBJ1-2; abundance: once; d_gene: -; CDR3aa: CASSQGAAGNYGYTF
v_gene: TRBV6-5; j_gene: TRBJ1-5; abundance: -; d_gene: -; CDR3aa: CASREYDGNQPQHF
v_gene: TRBV6-5; j_gene: TRBJ2-5; abundance: -; d_gene: -; CDR3aa: CASSRDRYQETQYF
v_gene: TRBV18; j_gene: TRBJ2-5; abundance: -; d_gene: -; CDR3aa: CASSRGGGQETQYF
v_gene: TRBV5-1; j_gene: TRBJ1-1; abundance: -; d_gene: TRBD1; CDR3aa: CASSLQGIENTEAFF
v_gene: TRBV5-1; j_gene: TRBJ1-1; abundance: -; d_gene: -; CDR3aa: CASTRSSGATNTEAFF
v_gene: TRBV6-6; j_gene: TRBJ2-7; abundance: -; d_gene: TRBD1; CDR3aa: CATGTDRGEQYF
v_gene: TRBV9; j_gene: TRBJ1-6; abundance: -; d_gene: -; CDR3aa: CASSVANSPLHF
v_gene: TRBV5-1; j_gene: TRBJ2-7; abundance: -; d_gene: TRBD2; CDR3aa: CARSPGGGSIAYEQYF
v_gene: TRBV11-2; j_gene: TRBJ2-7; abundance: -; d_gene: TRBD1; CDR3aa: CASSRMGQVSYEQYF
v_gene: TRBV2; j_gene: TRBJ1-4; abundance: -; d_gene: -; CDR3aa: CATGVGEKLFF
v_gene: TRBV5-6; j_gene: TRBJ1-2; abundance: -; d_gene: -; CDR3aa: CASSATATRPHYGYTF
v_gene: TRBV6-1; j_gene: TRBJ1-6; abundance: -; d_gene: -; CDR3aa: CASSEGGGFSVNSPLHF
v_gene: TRBV6-1; j_gene: TRBJ2-7; abundance: few; d_gene: -; CDR3aa: CASSEGGVGSYEQYF
v_gene: TRBV29-1; j_gene: TRBJ1-2; abundance: -; d_gene: -; CDR3aa: CSGEGVAGYTF
v_gene: TRBV14; j_gene: TRBJ2-3; abundance: once; d_gene: TRBD1; CDR3aa: CASSPWDSPDTQYF
v_gene: TRBV19; j_gene: TRBJ2-3; abundance: -; d_gene: TRBD1; CDR3aa: CASSTGGAADTQYF
v_gene: TRBV10-3; j_gene: TRBJ2-1; abundance: -; d_gene: TRBD2; CDR3aa: CAISESGTSGGLSEQFF
v_gene: TRBV19; j_gene: TRBJ1-1; abundance: once; d_gene: -; CDR3aa: CASSIDKGAGTEAFF
v_gene: TRBV6-6; j_gene: TRBJ1-2; abundance: -; d_gene: -; CDR3aa: CASSYSGGDGYTF
v_gene: TRBV4-1; j_gene: TRBJ1-5; abundance: -; d_gene: -; CDR3aa: CASSQPSQNNQPQHF
v_gene: TRBV24-1; j_gene: TRBJ1-4; abundance: -; d_gene: -; CDR3aa: CATSDSSHFPYNEKLFF
v_gene: TRBV18; j_gene: TRBJ1-5; abundance: -; d_gene: -; CDR3aa: CASSISSSQPQHF
v_gene: TRBV11-2; j_gene: TRBJ2-3; abundance: -; d_gene: TRBD2; CDR3aa: CASSDWRGAKDTQYF
v_gene: TRBV19; j_gene: TRBJ1-2; abundance: -; d_gene: -; CDR3aa: CATTDFPQRLYGYTF
v_gene: TRBV3-1/TRBV3-2; j_gene: TRBJ2-2; abundance: -; d_gene: -; CDR3aa: CASSPKNTGELFF
v_gene: TRBV6-5; j_gene: TRBJ1-5; abundance: -; d_gene: TRBD1; CDR3aa: CASRDGTGGGQPQHF
v_gene: TRBV7-2; j_gene: TRBJ1-2; abundance: -; d_gene: -; CDR3aa: CASSLVTGAYGYTF
v_gene: TRBV4-2; j_gene: TRBJ2-7; abundance: -; d_gene: TRBD2; CDR3aa: CASSQAETSDRSYEQYF
v_gene: TRBV7-9; j_gene: TRBJ1-4; abundance: -; d_gene: TRBD1; CDR3aa: CASRRQGQEEKLFF
v_gene: TRBV23-1; j_gene: TRBJ1-2; abundance: -; d_gene: -; CDR3aa: CASNVKQSYGYTF
v_gene: TRBV27; j_gene: TRBJ2-1; abundance: -; d_gene: TRBD2; CDR3aa: CASSLRTSTLRANEQFF
v_gene: TRBV7-2; j_gene: TRBJ2-3; abundance: -; d_gene: -; CDR3aa: CASSFDINTDTQYF
v_gene: TRBV21-1; j_gene: TRBJ2-6; abundance: once; d_gene: -; CDR3aa: CASSSKGGQGIFSGANVLTF
v_gene: TRBV11-3; j_gene: TRBJ2-1; abundance: -; d_gene: TRBD2; CDR3aa: CASSLSGGAYNEQFF
v_gene: TRBV5-1; j_gene: TRBJ2-7; abundance: -; d_gene: -; CDR3aa: CASSSLPSAGPYEQYF
v_gene: TRBV11-2; j_gene: TRBJ2-2; abundance: -; d_gene: -; CDR3aa: CASSSPSTGELFF
v_gene: TRBV11-2; j_gene: TRBJ2-2; abundance: -; d_gene: -; CDR3aa: CASSLDPGELFF
v_gene: TRBV15; j_gene: TRBJ1-1; abundance: -; d_gene: TRBD1; CDR3aa: CATSRPPGQEAFNTEAFF